A single sample is the source of the 13 T cell receptor beta chains below, sequenced in a study of blood T cell repertoires in COVID-19. Assay used: immunoSEQ multiplex PCR; TCRdb lists only in-frame clones, some missing. The table includes around 170,000 clones, about 81% detected once. Sequenced: peripheral blood. All receptors come from a woman older than 75 with COVID-19, enrolled during active disease.

This CDR3 is CASSRLTGRSYNEQFF. The CDR3 region has the DNA TGCGCCAGCAGCCGGCTGACAGGGCGATCCTACAATGAGCAGTTCTTC. The V call is TRBV5-1, the J call TRBJ2-1, with TRBD1 matching over 7 bases. This CDR3 contains 16 residues. CDR1 is SGHRS and CDR2 is YFSETQ in the germline V gene. V shed 4 bases, J shed 1 base, and the junction held 8 bases outside the gene matches.

This clone was recorded once. The CDR3 region has the DNA TGTGCCAGCAGTCCCGGGGGGGAAGAGACCCAGTACTTC. Its protein is CASSPGGEETQYF. This sequence joins TRBV7-3 and TRBJ2-5, with 8 bases identical to TRBD2. V lost 6 bases to trimming and J lost 3 bases; unmatched junction nucleotides: 3. The CDR3 totals 13 residues. From germline, CDR1 is SGHTA and CDR2 FQGTGA.

This sequence joins TRBV7-6 and TRBJ2-7, with D possibly matching TRBD1 (5 bases). The CDR3 runs to 14 residues. The V end was cut by 2 bases, the J end by 2 bases, with 10 bases between. Germline V gives CDR1 SGHVS, CDR2 FNYEAQ. The CDR3 nucleotides are TGTGCCAGCAGCTTAAAGACAGTACCCTACGAGCAGTACTTC. Encoded protein: CASSLKTVPYEQYF. Full variable domain (remainder filled in from reference TRBV7-6 and TRBJ2-7): GAGVSQSPRYKVTKRGQDVALRCDPISGHVSLYWYRQALGQGPEFLTYFNYEAQQDKSGLPNDRFSAERPEGSISTLTIQRTEQRDSAMYRCASSLKTVPYEQYFGPGTRLTVT.

The chain uses TRBV2 and TRBJ1-3; D gene ambiguous. The germline V and J ends were trimmed by 11 bases and 0 bases, with 11 bases remaining between them. The CDR3 has 13 residues. From germline, CDR1 is SNHLY and CDR2 FYNNEI. The CDR3: CAGTGNSGNTIYF. In DNA form, the CDR3 reads TGTGCCGGTACGGGTAACTCTGGAAACACCATATATTTT.

The chain couples TRBV2 to TRBJ2-5, with D possibly matching TRBD2 (5 bases). The V end lost 6 bases, the J end lost 5 bases, and 7 bases lay between the germline ends. CDR1 is SNHLY, CDR2 FYNNEI, per germline. This CDR3 is 11 amino acids long. The CDR3 is CASSTSETQYF. CDR3 nucleotides: TGTGCCAGCAGCACTAGTGAGACCCAGTACTTC.

This chain links TRBV13 with TRBJ1-1; D possibly corresponds to TRBD1 (6 bases). Germline V gene sequence: CDR1 PRHDT, CDR2 FYEKMQ (reference sequence). The CDR3 consists of 14 residues. V dropped 2 bases and J dropped 6 bases, with 13 bases sitting between them. Here the CDR3 DNA reads TGTGCCAGCAGCTTAAGGACAGCGTCTGCTGAAGCTTTCTTT. This gives the protein CASSLRTASAEAFF.

A word on this clone: This sample also contains other DNA sequences that code for the same CDR3. J is TRBJ2-3 and V is TRBV4-1; possible D gene TRBD2, 6 bases. The CDR3 is made up of 15 amino acids. Germline-derived CDR1 and CDR2 are MGHRA and YSYEKL. The ends were cut back, 6 bases at V and 0 bases at J, with 13 bases in the middle. The CDR3 nucleotides are TGCGCCAGCAGTCGTCTAGCGCTCAGCACAGATACGCAGTATTTT. This gives the protein CASSRLALSTDTQYF.

The chain recombines TRBV19 with TRBJ2-3, with D perhaps TRBD2 (5 bases). V was shortened by 6 bases and J by 4 bases, with 11 bases between the two germline ends. The CDR3 covers 13 residues. The V gene's germline CDR1 is LNHDA and CDR2 SQIVND (reference sequence). CDR3 bases: TGTGCCAGTAGGGAGGAACCCTCAGATACGCAGTATTTT. Translation: CASREEPSDTQYF.

This rearrangement joins TRBV29-1 to TRBJ1-1; 7 bases match TRBD1. The germline V gene has CDR1 SQVTM and CDR2 ANQGSEA. The ends lost 5 bases at V and 0 bases at J; junction bases unmatched: 6. This CDR3 has 14 residues. The chain's CDR3 is CSVYGTAMNTEAFF. DNA of the CDR3: TGCAGCGTTTACGGGACAGCTATGAACACTGAAGCTTTCTTT.

V and J are TRBV19 and TRBJ1-2; TRBD1 aligns across 8 bases. Germline lookup yields CDR1 LNHDA and CDR2 SQIVND (reference sequence). Trimming took 3 bases from V and 4 from J; bases not matched to a gene: 10. This CDR3 contains 16 residues. CDR3 loop: CASSMARRTGPYGYTF. The CDR3 nucleotides read TGTGCCAGTAGTATGGCCCGCCGGACAGGGCCCTATGGCTACACCTTC.

The J gene is TRBJ2-1, the V gene TRBV19, with 9 bases matching TRBD2. The CDR3 spans 12 residues. Germline CDR1 LNHDA, CDR2 SQIVND (reference sequence). V shed 10 bases and J 7 bases; nucleotides not matched to a gene: 5. In nucleotides, the CDR3 is TGTGCCATCGCGGGGGGGCCAAATGAGCAGTTCTTC. This gives the protein CAIAGGPNEQFF.

This chain connects TRBV24-1 to TRBJ2-1; 8 nucleotides line up with TRBD1. V gave up 5 bases and J gave up 0 bases; unmatched junction bases: 2. The CDR3 covers 15 residues. Germline-derived CDR1 and CDR2 are KGHDR and SFDVKD. CDR3 DNA: TGTGCCACCAGTGGTGGACAGGGCTCCTACAATGAGCAGTTCTTC. It yields the protein CATSGGQGSYNEQFF.

The chain uses TRBV24-1 and TRBJ2-7; D gene ambiguous. CDR3 length: 13 amino acids. V gave up 4 bases and J gave up 5 bases, with 11 bases separating them. Germline V gives CDR1 KGHDR, CDR2 SFDVKD. Written as DNA, the CDR3 is TGTGCCACCAGTGACCCCCGCCGCGACGAGCAGTACTTC. This gives the protein CATSDPRRDEQYF.